The 27 T cell receptor beta chains below were found in one sample sequenced in a study of T-cell reconstitution after alpha-beta-depleted transplantation in children. This sample's TCRbeta library carried unique molecular identifier barcodes. TCRdb passed the PCR reads through MiXCR, listing each CDR3 protein once. The sample yields roughly 790,000 distinct CDR3 sequences, roughly 16% seen once. The sequencing here drew on PBMCs, mostly from graft donor cells, taken 360 days after TCRalphabeta/CD19-depleted stem cell transplant. These receptor sequences come from a male patient younger than 18 who had a stem cell transplant for acute lymphoblastic leukemia, so the T cells may come from the graft donor.

This clonotype appeared a few times. This sequence joins TRBV29-1 and TRBJ2-2; D assignment may be TRBD1 or TRBD2 (6 bases each). Germline loops: CDR1 SQVTM, CDR2 ANQGSEA. The CDR3 has 15 amino acids. V lost 4 bases, J lost 6 bases, and 18 bases lay in between. CDR3 region: CSVVPSGGLAGELFF. In DNA form, the CDR3 reads TGCAGCGTTGTGCCTAGTGGGGGGCTCGCCGGGGAGCTGTTTTTT.

This clonotype has only a few counts. The chain employs TRBV20-1 and TRBJ2-6; 7 positions match TRBD1. The V gene end was trimmed by 7 bases and the J gene end by 0 bases; junction bases not matched to a gene: 9. The germline V gene encodes CDR1 DFQATT and CDR2 SNEGSKA (reference sequence). The CDR3 covers 16 residues. CDR3 region: CSVPDRSHSGANVLTF. The CDR3 DNA is TGCAGTGTCCCGGACAGGTCGCACTCTGGGGCCAACGTCCTGACTTTC.

This clonotype was observed at least ten times. The rearrangement links TRBV5-1 to TRBJ1-4; D is ambiguous. Germline assignment: CDR1 SGHRS and CDR2 YFSETQ. The CDR3 consists of 14 residues. Trimming stripped 1 base from V and 7 bases from J, with 11 bases between. CDR3 sequence: CASSLSPDVEKLFF. CDR3 DNA sequence: TGCGCCAGCAGCTTGTCCCCTGACGTTGAAAAACTGTTTTTT. Using reference TRBV5-1 and TRBJ1-4 for the parts outside the CDR3, the full variable domain is KAGVTQTPRYLIKTRGQQVTLSCSPISGHRSVSWYQQTPGQGLQFLFEYFSETQRNKGNFPGRFSGRQFSNSRSEMNVSTLELGDSALYLCASSLSPDVEKLFFGSGTQLSVL.

There are a few counts of this clonotype. V gene TRBV4-1 combines with J gene TRBJ2-3; D unclear. The CDR3 extends over 13 amino acids. V dropped 2 bases and J dropped 4 bases, with 7 bases sitting between them. Germline CDR1 reads MGHRA; CDR2 reads YSYEKL. The CDR3 region has the DNA TGCGCCAGCAGCCAAAGATGGGCAGATACGCAGTATTTT. Amino acids: CASSQRWADTQYF.

CDR3 DNA sequence: TGCGCCAGCAGCTGGGGCACGAATACGCAGTATTTT. This gives the protein CASSWGTNTQYF. The chain links TRBV5-1 to TRBJ2-3, with a tentative D call TRBD1 (5 bases). The CDR3 has 12 amino acids. CDR1 is SGHRS, CDR2 YFSETQ, per germline. The V and J ends lost 3 bases and 7 bases respectively, with 9 bases between them.

The V and J genes are TRBV19 and TRBJ2-7; D possibly corresponds to TRBD2 (5 bases). The V end lost 1 base, the J end lost 2 bases, and 12 bases lay between the germline ends. Germline CDR1 reads LNHDA; CDR2 reads SQIVND (reference sequence). There are 15 residues in the CDR3. Here the CDR3 DNA reads TGTGCCAGTAGTATAGCCCCGACGGGAACCTACGAGCAGTACTTC. It codes for CASSIAPTGTYEQYF.

This clonotype turned up a few times. The gene calls are TRBV2 and TRBJ2-2, with 9 bases lining up with TRBD2. The junction had 6 bases not matched to a gene; V was cut back by 8 bases and J by 8 bases. Germline CDR1 is SNHLY and CDR2 is FYNNEI. The CDR3 loop spans 13 amino acids. The CDR3 reads CASVAGDRGELFF. The CDR3 DNA reads as TGTGCCAGCGTAGCGGGGGATCGGGGGGAGCTGTTTTTT.

There are a few counts of this clonotype. The CDR3 protein is CASRLSGSHNEQFF. CDR3 sequence (DNA): TGTGCCAGCAGGCTTAGCGGGAGTCACAATGAGCAGTTCTTC. V usage is TRBV28 and J usage is TRBJ2-1, with 9 bases that match TRBD2. J lost 5 bases, V lost 6 bases, and 5 bases had no gene match. The length of the CDR3 is 14 residues. The germline gives CDR1 MDHEN, CDR2 SYDVKM.

The sample holds a few counts of this clonotype. V usage is TRBV5-6 and J usage is TRBJ2-2, with TRBD2 matching over 13 bases. After removal of 5 bases from V and 5 bases from J, the junction contained 6 bases not matched to a gene. In germline, CDR1 is SGHDT, CDR2 YYEEEE. This CDR3 is 16 amino acids long. In DNA, the CDR3 is TGTGCCAGCAGGTGGGGACTAGCGGGAACAACCGGGGAGCTGTTTTTT. Translation: CASRWGLAGTTGELFF.

This chain links TRBV6-1 with TRBJ2-1; 10 bases align to TRBD2. The trim removed 10 bases at V and 9 bases at J, leaving 9 bases unmatched. The CDR3 spans 13 residues. Germline lookup yields CDR1 MNHNS and CDR2 SASEGT. CDR3: CATTAGGPREQFF. The CDR3 nucleotides read TGTGCCACTACAGCGGGAGGGCCCCGTGAGCAGTTCTTC.

This rearrangement joins TRBV19 to TRBJ1-5, with D uncertain. In germline, CDR1 is LNHDA, CDR2 SQIVND (reference sequence). This CDR3 is built from 14 residues. V shed 8 bases and J shed 0 bases, with 11 bases lying between them. The CDR3 region has the DNA TGTGCCAGTGGTGTAGCCGGTAGCAATCAGCCCCAGCATTTT. Protein sequence: CASGVAGSNQPQHF.

This clonotype has just a few counts. The CDR3 bases are TGTGCCAGCAGCCGACAGGGGATGGGGGCTAACACTGAAGCTTTCTTT. Translating it yields CASSRQGMGANTEAFF. The V gene is TRBV13, the J gene TRBJ1-1; TRBD1 matches at 8 bases. This CDR3 has 16 amino acids. Germline loops: CDR1 PRHDT, CDR2 FYEKMQ (reference sequence). The V segment lost 5 bases and the J segment 2 bases; nucleotides outside the gene matches: 10.

This clonotype was picked up many times. The chain combines TRBV29-1 with TRBJ2-1; D possibly corresponds to TRBD2 (6 bases). CDR3 length equals 14 residues. Germline V gene data show CDR1 as SQVTM and CDR2 as ANQGSEA. V lost 3 bases, J lost 6 bases, and 15 bases lay in between. CDR3 bases: TGCAGCGTTGACGGAGGGAGGATCCTCAATGAGCAGTTCTTC. Translating gives CSVDGGRILNEQFF.

V usage is TRBV3-1 and J usage is TRBJ2-1; no clear D. Trimming shortened V by 1 base and J by 7 bases, and 17 bases separated the two germline ends. Germline assignment: CDR1 LGHDT and CDR2 YNNKEL (reference sequence). The CDR3 length is 16 residues. CDR3 DNA sequence: TGTGCCAGCAGCCAAGTTCCCTTTAGCAACCTGAATGAGCAGTTCTTC. It is translated as CASSQVPFSNLNEQFF.

The chain carries TRBV11-2 and TRBJ1-1, with D possibly matching TRBD1 (5 bases). CDR3 length equals 17 residues. V lost 1 base, J lost 1 base, and 16 bases lay in between. CDR1 is SGHAT, CDR2 FQNNGV, per germline. CDR3 sequence reads: CASSLVAFQDKNTEAFF. The CDR3, as DNA: TGTGCCAGCAGCTTAGTAGCGTTTCAGGACAAGAACACTGAAGCTTTCTTT.

The sample holds a few counts of this clonotype. This sequence joins TRBV7-9 and TRBJ2-7, with 7 bases matching TRBD1. CDR3 length equals 16 residues. Germline CDR1 reads SEHNR; CDR2 reads FQNEAQ (reference sequence). With V trimmed by 5 bases and J by 0 bases, 10 bases remained unmatched. This CDR3 reads CASSTTGQATSYEQYF. In DNA, the CDR3 is TGTGCCAGCAGCACGACCGGACAGGCGACCTCCTACGAGCAGTACTTC.

The chain carries TRBV6-1 and TRBJ2-4; 12 positions agree with TRBD1. CDR3 size: 21 residues. V lost 1 base and J lost 0; bases outside the gene matches: 13. Germline-derived CDR1 and CDR2 are MNHNS and SASEGT. The CDR3 DNA follows: TGTGCCAGCAGTGAAGGAGAATGGGACAGGGGGCCCGAGATAGCCAAAAACATTCAGTACTTC. Translating it yields CASSEGEWDRGPEIAKNIQYF.

As regards this clonotype: The conserved final phenylalanine or tryptophan is absent from the CDR3, which likely points to a read error. The rearrangement links TRBV7-6 to TRBJ2-7, with TRBD2 matching 10 bases. V trimming: 5 bases; J trimming: 6 bases; junction bases outside the gene matches: 7. CDR1 is SGHVS, CDR2 FNYEAQ, per germline. There are 14 residues in the CDR3. In nucleotides, the CDR3 is TGTGCCAGCAGCCATCCGGGACTAGCGTTCGAGCAGTACTCC. Its translation: CASSHPGLAFEQYS.

This clonotype came up a few times. The rearrangement joins TRBV10-2 to TRBJ1-1; maybe TRBD1 (6 bases). Germline lookup yields CDR1 WSHSY and CDR2 SAAADI. The CDR3 runs 14 residues. The germline V and J ends were trimmed by 6 bases and 1 base, with 12 bases remaining between them. The CDR3, as DNA: TGCGCCAGCAGAGAAGGGGGGACGAACACTGAAGCTTTCTTT. Encoded protein: CASREGGTNTEAFF.

In its sample, this clonotype was seen a few times. The rearrangement links TRBV7-2 to TRBJ2-3; 7 nucleotides line up with TRBD2. Trimming cost V 3 bases and J 2 bases; bases outside gene matches: 5. The germline CDR1 and CDR2 sequences are SGHTA and FQGNSA. The CDR3 sequence is 15 residues long. The CDR3 DNA reads TGTGCCAGCAGCTTTTCGAGCGGGGCCACAGATACGCAGTATTTT. It codes for CASSFSSGATDTQYF.

The chain employs TRBV19 and TRBJ1-6; maybe TRBD1 (5 bases). This CDR3 contains 15 residues. The germline CDR1 and CDR2 sequences are LNHDA and SQIVND (reference sequence). Trimming removed 5 bases at V and 10 bases at J, with 18 bases between. CDR3 DNA: TGTGCCAGTAGTTCACCAGGGACCGGGAGCTCACCCCTCCACTTT. Amino acids: CASSSPGTGSSPLHF.

This clonotype was counted ten times or more. V and J are TRBV12-3 or TRBV12-4 and TRBJ2-4; the match to TRBD2 covers 10 bases. With V trimmed by 6 bases and J by 3 bases, 5 bases remained unmatched. CDR3 length equals 15 residues. The CDR3 sequence is CASRASGSGKNIQYF. The CDR3 bases are TGTGCCAGCAGAGCTAGCGGGAGCGGCAAAAACATTCAGTACTTC.

The V call is TRBV24-1, the J call TRBJ2-1, with 12 bases aligning to TRBD2. The CDR3 has 15 residues. Per the germline V gene, CDR1 is KGHDR and CDR2 is SFDVKD. J lost 4 bases, V lost 5 bases, and 2 bases had no gene match. The DNA of the CDR3 is TGTGCCACCAGTGCCGGGACTAGCGGGTACAATGAGCAGTTCTTC. This sequence encodes CATSAGTSGYNEQFF.

This chain links TRBV14 with TRBJ2-7; D gene uncertain. V lost 0 bases and J lost 5, with 14 bases in between. CDR1 and CDR2 from the germline V gene are SGHDN and FVKESK. The CDR3 covers 15 residues. CDR3 residues: CASSQEYGPAHEQYF. In DNA, the CDR3 is TGTGCCAGCAGCCAAGAATACGGGCCGGCACACGAGCAGTACTTC.

The chain joins TRBV29-1 to TRBJ2-4; D might be TRBD1 (5 bases). V lost 4 bases and J 3 bases, leaving 13 bases between the germline ends. The CDR3 length is 14 residues. The germline V gene has CDR1 SQVTM and CDR2 ANQGSEA. As DNA, the CDR3 is TGCAGCGTTGTCACGTTAAGGGGCAAAAACATTCAGTACTTC. Its translation is CSVVTLRGKNIQYF.

The table lists this clonotype with a few counts. The genes are TRBV5-1 and TRBJ2-2; 8 nucleotides line up with TRBD2. This CDR3 contains 16 residues. J was trimmed by 1 base and V by 4 bases; bases with no gene match: 6. The germline gives CDR1 SGHRS, CDR2 YFSETQ. CDR3 DNA sequence: TGCGCCAGCAGCCAGCTCACTAGCGGGAACACCGGGGAGCTGTTTTTT. Its translation is CASSQLTSGNTGELFF.

This clonotype was seen a few times. V is TRBV20-1 and J is TRBJ1-5; 8 bases match TRBD1. V gave up 6 bases and J gave up 1 base; unmatched junction bases: 14. CDR1 is DFQATT and CDR2 is SNEGSKA in the germline V gene (reference sequence). The CDR3 is made up of 17 amino acids. The CDR3 DNA is TGCAGTGCCCATACCTCCGGGACAGGATTGAGCAATCAGCCCCAGCATTTT. Translating gives CSAHTSGTGLSNQPQHF.